What follows are 8 T cell receptor beta chains derived from one specimen sequenced in a study of brain T cells in children with intractable seizures. The protocol was immunoSEQ multiplex PCR, while the TCRdb copy is restricted to in-frame clones and leaves out a portion. The table records about 110,000 clones, around 94% of them present only once. The sample in question was peripheral blood, obtained at surgery. These receptors were collected from a boy younger than two with hemimegalencephaly and intractable seizures.

This chain joins TRBV3-1 (or the pseudogene TRBV3-2) and TRBJ1-1; 8 nucleotides line up with TRBD1. Germline V gene sequence: CDR1 LGHDT, CDR2 YNNKEL (reference sequence). This CDR3 spans 14 amino acids. V gave up 0 bases and J gave up 5 bases; unmatched junction bases: 2. The DNA for the CDR3 is TGTGCCAGCAGCCAAGACAGGGGGCGGACTGAAGCTTTCTTT. Its protein is CASSQDRGRTEAFF.

The chain combines TRBV19 with TRBJ2-2; no clear D. Deletions cut 2 bases from V and 6 bases from J, with 7 bases between. The CDR3 is 13 amino acids. Germline CDR1 reads LNHDA; CDR2 reads SQIVND (reference sequence). DNA for the CDR3: TGTGCCAGTAGTATAACCAGTCCCGGGGAGCTGTTTTTT. This translates into CASSITSPGELFF. The full variable domain, its missing parts supplied by reference TRBV19 and TRBJ2-2, is DGGITQSPKYLFRKEGQNVTLSCEQNLNHDAMYWYRQDPGQGLRLIYYSQIVNDFQKGDIAEGYSVSREKKESFPLTVTSAQKNPTAFYLCASSITSPGELFFGEGSRLTVL.

The CDR3 here is CASSWASNEQYF. The CDR3 DNA follows: TGCGCCAGCAGTTGGGCCTCTAACGAGCAGTACTTC. The J gene is TRBJ2-7, the V gene TRBV10-2; D gene uncertain. Per the germline V gene, CDR1 is WSHSY and CDR2 is SAAADI. CDR3 size: 12 residues. Between the trimmed V and J ends, which lost 5 bases and 5 bases, there was a span of 10 bases.

The chain carries TRBV28 and TRBJ1-5; tentatively, D is TRBD1 (6 bases). The CDR3 is 16 residues long. Germline CDR1 reads MDHEN; CDR2 reads SYDVKM. With 3 bases removed from V and 6 bases from J, the gap between germline ends came to 18 bases. The CDR3 DNA reads as TGTGCCAGCAGTTTCCACAGGGCGGCGGGGGGTCAGCCCCAGCATTTT. Residues: CASSFHRAAGGQPQHF.

The chain has TRBV5-1 and TRBJ1-2; no firm D call. The V gene lost 0 bases and the J gene lost 7 bases, with 10 bases spanning the gap. CDR3 size: 13 residues. Per the germline V gene, CDR1 is SGHRS and CDR2 is YFSETQ. The CDR3 is CASSLDPLSGYTF. CDR3 bases: TGCGCCAGCAGCTTGGATCCTCTGAGTGGCTACACCTTC.

The chain employs TRBV6-5 and TRBJ2-5; D is undetermined. Trimming took 4 bases from V and 2 from J, leaving 5 bases between them. Germline loops: CDR1 MNHEY, CDR2 SVGAGI. The CDR3 is 12 residues long. The CDR3 DNA follows: TGTGCCAGCAGTTTAGAACAAGAGACCCAGTACTTC. Translating it yields CASSLEQETQYF.

The rearrangement joins TRBV9 to TRBJ2-2; 11 bases fit TRBD2. J gave up 2 bases and V 3 bases, and 6 bases lay outside the gene matches. This CDR3 is built from 17 residues. Looked up from germline, CDR1 is SGDLS and CDR2 is YYNGEE. The CDR3 DNA reads as TGTGCCAGCAGCGCCACTAGCGGGGGATTTAACACCGGGGAGCTGTTTTTT. This sequence encodes CASSATSGGFNTGELFF.

The chain is built from TRBV6-5 and TRBJ1-1; D might be TRBD1 (6 bases). The CDR3 runs to 12 residues. Trimming stripped 7 bases from V and 4 bases from J, with 10 bases between. CDR1 and CDR2 from the germline V gene are MNHEY and SVGAGI. CDR3: CASTMTGTEAFF. The CDR3 nucleotides are TGTGCCAGCACCATGACAGGCACTGAAGCTTTCTTT.